This T cell receptor beta chain was recovered during a study of technical replicates of blood from a handful of donors. Germline-derived CDR1 and CDR2 are GTSNPN and SVGIG (reference sequence). The J segment lost 9 bases and the V segment lost 4 bases, leaving 11 bases of the junction unmatched. The CDR3 has 15 amino acids. The assay was immunoSEQ multiplex PCR, and TCRdb's table has in-frame clones only and misses some. The sample carries 99,000 or so clones, approximately 95% recorded once. This receptor was obtained from a human donor in good health. The sample consisted of T cells isolated from PBMCs. This chain links TRBV30 with TRBJ2-1, with TRBD2 matching over 11 bases. The CDR3 DNA reads TGTGCCTGGATGCACCCTAGCGGGGGGCCAGGTGAGCAGTTCTTC. It encodes CAWMHPSGGPGEQFF.